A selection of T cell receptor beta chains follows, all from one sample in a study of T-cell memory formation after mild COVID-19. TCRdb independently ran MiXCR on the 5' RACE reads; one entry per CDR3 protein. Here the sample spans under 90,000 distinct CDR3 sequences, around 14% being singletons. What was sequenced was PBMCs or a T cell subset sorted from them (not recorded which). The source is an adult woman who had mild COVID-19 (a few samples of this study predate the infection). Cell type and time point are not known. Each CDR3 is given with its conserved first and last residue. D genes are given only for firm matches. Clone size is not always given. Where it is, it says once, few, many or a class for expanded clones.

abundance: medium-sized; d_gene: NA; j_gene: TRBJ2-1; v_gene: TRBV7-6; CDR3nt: TGTGCCAGCAGCTTAGTGGAGGGAGGGGGTGAGCAGTTCTTC; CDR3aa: CASSLVEGGGEQFF
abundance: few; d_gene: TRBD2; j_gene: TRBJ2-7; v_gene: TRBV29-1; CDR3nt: TGCAGCGCCAGGCCTAGCGGGAGTAGTAACGAGCAGTACTTC; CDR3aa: CSARPSGSSNEQYF
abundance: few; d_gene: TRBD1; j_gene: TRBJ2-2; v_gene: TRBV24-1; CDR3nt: TGTGCCACTTCCGGGACAGACAACACCGGGGAGCTGTTTTTT; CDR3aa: CATSGTDNTGELFF
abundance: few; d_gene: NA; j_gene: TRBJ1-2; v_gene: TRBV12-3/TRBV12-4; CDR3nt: TGTGCCAGCAGCCCCCGCCCGGGGTCGAGCTATGGCTACACCTTC; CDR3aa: CASSPRPGSSYGYTF
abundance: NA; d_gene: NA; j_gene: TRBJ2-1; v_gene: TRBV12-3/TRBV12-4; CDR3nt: TGTGCCAGCAGTTACGTCGGGGCGGCCTACAATGAGCAGTTCTTC; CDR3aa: CASSYVGAAYNEQFF
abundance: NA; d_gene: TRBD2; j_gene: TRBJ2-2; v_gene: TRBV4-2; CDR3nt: TGTGCCAGCAGCCTTAACGGGGGGGACACCGGGGAGCTGTTTTTT; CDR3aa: CASSLNGGDTGELFF
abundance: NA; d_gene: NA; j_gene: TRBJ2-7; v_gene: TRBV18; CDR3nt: TGTGCCAGCTCACCACCGTCGACCACCTACGAGCAGTACTTC; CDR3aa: CASSPPSTTYEQYF
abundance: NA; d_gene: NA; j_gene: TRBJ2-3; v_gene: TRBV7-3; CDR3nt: TGTGCCAGCAGCTTAACGTTCTGGGCAGGGGATAGCACAGATACGCAGTATTTT; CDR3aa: CASSLTFWAGDSTDTQYF
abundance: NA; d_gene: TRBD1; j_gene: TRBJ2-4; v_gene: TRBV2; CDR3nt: TGTGCCAGCAGACCGAGGGGGACAGGGTCGTTTCAGTACTTC; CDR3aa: CASRPRGTGSFQYF
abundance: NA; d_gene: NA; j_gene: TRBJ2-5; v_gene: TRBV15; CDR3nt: TGTGCCACCAGCAGACGGCGGGGCGGACCAGGGGAGACCCAGTACTTC; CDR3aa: CATSRRRGGPGETQYF
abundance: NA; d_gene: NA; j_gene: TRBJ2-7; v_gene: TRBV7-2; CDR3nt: TGTGCCAGCAGCTTAGCGTTTCCGGGACCGAACTCCTACGAGCAGTACTTC; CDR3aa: CASSLAFPGPNSYEQYF
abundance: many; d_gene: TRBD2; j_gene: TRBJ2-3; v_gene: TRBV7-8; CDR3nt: TGTGCCAGCAGCTTAGCTGCTAGCGGGGGGGCCATAGATACGCAGTATTTT; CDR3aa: CASSLAASGGAIDTQYF
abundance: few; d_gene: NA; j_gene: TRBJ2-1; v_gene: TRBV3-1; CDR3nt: TGTGCCAGCAGCCCCCCGACCCACTGGCCCCCTTACAATGAGCAGTTCTTC; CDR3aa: CASSPPTHWPPYNEQFF
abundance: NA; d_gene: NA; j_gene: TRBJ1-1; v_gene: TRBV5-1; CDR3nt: TGCGCCAGCAGCATCAGGGGTGGAAACACTGAAGCTTTCTTT; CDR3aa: CASSIRGGNTEAFF
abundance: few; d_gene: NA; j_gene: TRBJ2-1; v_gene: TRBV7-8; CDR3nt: TGTGCCAGCAGCCTCCCGGAGGGGAATAACTACAATGAGCAGTTCTTC; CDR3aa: CASSLPEGNNYNEQFF
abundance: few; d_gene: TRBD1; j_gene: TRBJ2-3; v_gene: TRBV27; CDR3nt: TGTGCCAGCATCTCACACACAGGGGGCACAGATACGCAGTATTTT; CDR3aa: CASISHTGGTDTQYF
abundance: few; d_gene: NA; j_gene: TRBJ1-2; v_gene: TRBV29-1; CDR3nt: TGCAGCGTTGAGTCGGGAAACGACTATGGCTACACCTTC; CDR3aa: CSVESGNDYGYTF
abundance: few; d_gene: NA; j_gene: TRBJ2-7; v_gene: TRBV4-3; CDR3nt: TGCGCCAGCAGCCAAGATCTTAACTCAGAGTACAACTCCTACGAGCAGTACTTC; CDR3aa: CASSQDLNSEYNSYEQYF
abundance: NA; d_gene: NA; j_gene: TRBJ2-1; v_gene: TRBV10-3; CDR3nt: TGTGCCATCAGCAATAGCGGTTACAATGAGCAGTTCTTC; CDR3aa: CAISNSGYNEQFF
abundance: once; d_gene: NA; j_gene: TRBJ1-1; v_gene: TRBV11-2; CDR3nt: TGTGCCAGCAGCCATCCGGGACAAGAAGCTTTCTTT; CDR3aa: CASSHPGQEAFF
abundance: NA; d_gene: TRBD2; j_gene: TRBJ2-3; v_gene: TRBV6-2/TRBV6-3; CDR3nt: TGTGCCAGCAGGCCTCTGCTGGCGGGAGGGCCAAGTATGACAGATACGCAGTATTTT; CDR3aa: CASRPLLAGGPSMTDTQYF
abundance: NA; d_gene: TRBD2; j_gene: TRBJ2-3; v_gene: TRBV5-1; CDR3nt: TGCGCCAGCAGCTTGCTGGGCGGGGGGGCAGATACGCAGTATTTT; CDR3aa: CASSLLGGGADTQYF
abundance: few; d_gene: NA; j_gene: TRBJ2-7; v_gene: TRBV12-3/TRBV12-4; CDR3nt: TGTGCCAGCAGTTATATTAGCTCTGTCGGGCAGTACTTC; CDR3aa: CASSYISSVGQYF
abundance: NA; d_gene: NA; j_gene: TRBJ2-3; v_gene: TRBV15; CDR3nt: TGTGCCACCAGCAGTGATCCGGGACTTAGCACAGATACGCAGTATTTT; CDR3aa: CATSSDPGLSTDTQYF
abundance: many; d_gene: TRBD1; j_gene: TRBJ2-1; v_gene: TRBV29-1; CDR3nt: TGCAGGATCACAGGGGACTACAATGAGCAGTTCTTC; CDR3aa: CRITGDYNEQFF
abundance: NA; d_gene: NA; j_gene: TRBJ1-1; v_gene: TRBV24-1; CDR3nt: TGTGCCACCAGTGAATATGGGGGTACTGAAGCTTTCTTT; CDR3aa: CATSEYGGTEAFF
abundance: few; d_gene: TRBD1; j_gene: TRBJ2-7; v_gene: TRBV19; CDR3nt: TGTGCCAGTAGTATAGTAGGGGGACAGGGCTACGAGCAGTACTTC; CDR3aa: CASSIVGGQGYEQYF
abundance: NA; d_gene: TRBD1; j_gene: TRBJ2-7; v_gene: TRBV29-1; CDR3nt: TGCAGCGTTCGGACAGGGATCACCTACGAGCAGTACTTC; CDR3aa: CSVRTGITYEQYF
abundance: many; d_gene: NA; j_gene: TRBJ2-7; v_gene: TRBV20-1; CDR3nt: TGCAGTGCTTGGACAGCCGATGGGGGGGAGCAGTACTTC; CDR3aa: CSAWTADGGEQYF
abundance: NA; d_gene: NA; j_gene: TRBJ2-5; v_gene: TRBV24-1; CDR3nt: TGTGCCACCAGCCGGCAGTACCAAGAGACCCAGTACTTC; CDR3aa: CATSRQYQETQYF
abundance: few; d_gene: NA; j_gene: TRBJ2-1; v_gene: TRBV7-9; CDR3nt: TGTGCCAGCAGCTTTGAGTCCAGGCCCTACAATGAGCAGTTCTTC; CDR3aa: CASSFESRPYNEQFF
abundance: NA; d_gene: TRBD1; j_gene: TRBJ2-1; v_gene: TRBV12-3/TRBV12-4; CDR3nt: TGTGCCAGCAGTCCCCCGACAGGGGGTCTTAATGAGCAGTTCTTC; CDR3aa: CASSPPTGGLNEQFF
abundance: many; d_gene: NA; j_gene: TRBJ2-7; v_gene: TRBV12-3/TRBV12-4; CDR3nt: TGTGCCAGCAGTTCCAACCACGAGCAGTACTTC; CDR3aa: CASSSNHEQYF
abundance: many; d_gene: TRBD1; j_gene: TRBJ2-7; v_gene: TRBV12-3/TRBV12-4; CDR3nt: TGTGCCAGCAGTTCCCACACAGGGGTTCTACGCTACGAGCAGTACTTC; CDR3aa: CASSSHTGVLRYEQYF
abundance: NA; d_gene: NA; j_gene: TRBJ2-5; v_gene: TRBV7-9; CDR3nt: TGTGCCAGCAGCTTCTCGAGGGAAGAGACCCAGTACTTC; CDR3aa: CASSFSREETQYF
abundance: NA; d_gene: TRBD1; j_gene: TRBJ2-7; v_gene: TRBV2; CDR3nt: TGTGCCAGCAGTGCGGGACAGGGCAACCTAATCCACGAGCAGTACTTC; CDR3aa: CASSAGQGNLIHEQYF
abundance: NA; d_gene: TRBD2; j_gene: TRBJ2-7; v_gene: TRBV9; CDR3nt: TGTGCCAGCAGCGCAGGGACTAGCGGGTCCTACGAGCAGTACTTC; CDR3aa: CASSAGTSGSYEQYF
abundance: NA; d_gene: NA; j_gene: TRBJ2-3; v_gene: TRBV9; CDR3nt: TGTGCCAGCAGCGCCTGGACTCTTCCAGATACGCAGTATTTT; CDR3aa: CASSAWTLPDTQYF
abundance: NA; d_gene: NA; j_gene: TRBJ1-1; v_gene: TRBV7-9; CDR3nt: TGTGCCAGCAGTCCGGGGCTGGGGTTCTATGAAGCTTTCTTT; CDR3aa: CASSPGLGFYEAFF
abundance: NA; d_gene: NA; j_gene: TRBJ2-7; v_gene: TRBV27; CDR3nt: TGTGCCAAGCCGAGACAGACTTCCTACGAGCAGTACTTC; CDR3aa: CAKPRQTSYEQYF
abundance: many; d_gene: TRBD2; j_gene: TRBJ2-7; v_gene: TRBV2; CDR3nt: TGTGCCAGCCTGTTGGCTAGCGGCTACGAGCAGTACTTC; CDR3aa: CASLLASGYEQYF
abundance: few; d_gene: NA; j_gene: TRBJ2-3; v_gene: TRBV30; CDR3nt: TGTGCCTGGAGTGTACAGGCTAGCACAGATACGCAGTATTTT; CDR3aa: CAWSVQASTDTQYF
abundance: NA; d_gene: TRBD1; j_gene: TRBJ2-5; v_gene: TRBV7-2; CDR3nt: TGTGCCAGCAGCTTAGGGGGCATGGACAGGCCATGGACCCAGTACTTC; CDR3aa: CASSLGGMDRPWTQYF
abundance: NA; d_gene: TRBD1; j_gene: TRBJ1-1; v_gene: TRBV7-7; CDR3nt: TGTGCTAGCAGCTACGTGCAGGGGGCCGCGGCTTTCTTT; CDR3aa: CASSYVQGAAAFF
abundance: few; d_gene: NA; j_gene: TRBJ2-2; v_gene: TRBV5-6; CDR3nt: TGTGCCAGCAGCTTGAGGCGGGGCACGAACACCGGGGAGCTGTTTTTT; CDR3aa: CASSLRRGTNTGELFF
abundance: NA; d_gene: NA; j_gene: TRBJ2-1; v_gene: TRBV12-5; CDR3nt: TGTGCTAGTGGTTTGGGTCCCTACAATGAGCAGTTCTTC; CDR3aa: CASGLGPYNEQFF
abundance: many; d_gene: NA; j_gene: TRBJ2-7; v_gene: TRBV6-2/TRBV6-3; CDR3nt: TGTGCCAGCAGTTATGGGCAGAACTACGAGCAGTACTTC; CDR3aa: CASSYGQNYEQYF
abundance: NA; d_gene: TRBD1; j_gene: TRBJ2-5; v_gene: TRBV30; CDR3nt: TGTGCCTGGAGTGGACAGGGGTGGGCCCAGGAGACCCAGTACTTC; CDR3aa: CAWSGQGWAQETQYF
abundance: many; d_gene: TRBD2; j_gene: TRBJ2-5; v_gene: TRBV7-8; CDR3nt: TGTGCCAGCAGCTTTCTAGCGGGATCAGAGACCCAGTACTTC; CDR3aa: CASSFLAGSETQYF
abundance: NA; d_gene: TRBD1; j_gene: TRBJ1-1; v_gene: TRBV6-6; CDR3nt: TGTGCCAGCAGTTTTCCACAGGGGGCGCGAACTGAAGCTTTCTTT; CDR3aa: CASSFPQGARTEAFF
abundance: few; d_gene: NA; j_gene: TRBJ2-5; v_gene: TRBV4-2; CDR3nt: TGTGCCAGCAGCCCCGAACAGGGTTATCAAGAGACCCAGTACTTC; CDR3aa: CASSPEQGYQETQYF